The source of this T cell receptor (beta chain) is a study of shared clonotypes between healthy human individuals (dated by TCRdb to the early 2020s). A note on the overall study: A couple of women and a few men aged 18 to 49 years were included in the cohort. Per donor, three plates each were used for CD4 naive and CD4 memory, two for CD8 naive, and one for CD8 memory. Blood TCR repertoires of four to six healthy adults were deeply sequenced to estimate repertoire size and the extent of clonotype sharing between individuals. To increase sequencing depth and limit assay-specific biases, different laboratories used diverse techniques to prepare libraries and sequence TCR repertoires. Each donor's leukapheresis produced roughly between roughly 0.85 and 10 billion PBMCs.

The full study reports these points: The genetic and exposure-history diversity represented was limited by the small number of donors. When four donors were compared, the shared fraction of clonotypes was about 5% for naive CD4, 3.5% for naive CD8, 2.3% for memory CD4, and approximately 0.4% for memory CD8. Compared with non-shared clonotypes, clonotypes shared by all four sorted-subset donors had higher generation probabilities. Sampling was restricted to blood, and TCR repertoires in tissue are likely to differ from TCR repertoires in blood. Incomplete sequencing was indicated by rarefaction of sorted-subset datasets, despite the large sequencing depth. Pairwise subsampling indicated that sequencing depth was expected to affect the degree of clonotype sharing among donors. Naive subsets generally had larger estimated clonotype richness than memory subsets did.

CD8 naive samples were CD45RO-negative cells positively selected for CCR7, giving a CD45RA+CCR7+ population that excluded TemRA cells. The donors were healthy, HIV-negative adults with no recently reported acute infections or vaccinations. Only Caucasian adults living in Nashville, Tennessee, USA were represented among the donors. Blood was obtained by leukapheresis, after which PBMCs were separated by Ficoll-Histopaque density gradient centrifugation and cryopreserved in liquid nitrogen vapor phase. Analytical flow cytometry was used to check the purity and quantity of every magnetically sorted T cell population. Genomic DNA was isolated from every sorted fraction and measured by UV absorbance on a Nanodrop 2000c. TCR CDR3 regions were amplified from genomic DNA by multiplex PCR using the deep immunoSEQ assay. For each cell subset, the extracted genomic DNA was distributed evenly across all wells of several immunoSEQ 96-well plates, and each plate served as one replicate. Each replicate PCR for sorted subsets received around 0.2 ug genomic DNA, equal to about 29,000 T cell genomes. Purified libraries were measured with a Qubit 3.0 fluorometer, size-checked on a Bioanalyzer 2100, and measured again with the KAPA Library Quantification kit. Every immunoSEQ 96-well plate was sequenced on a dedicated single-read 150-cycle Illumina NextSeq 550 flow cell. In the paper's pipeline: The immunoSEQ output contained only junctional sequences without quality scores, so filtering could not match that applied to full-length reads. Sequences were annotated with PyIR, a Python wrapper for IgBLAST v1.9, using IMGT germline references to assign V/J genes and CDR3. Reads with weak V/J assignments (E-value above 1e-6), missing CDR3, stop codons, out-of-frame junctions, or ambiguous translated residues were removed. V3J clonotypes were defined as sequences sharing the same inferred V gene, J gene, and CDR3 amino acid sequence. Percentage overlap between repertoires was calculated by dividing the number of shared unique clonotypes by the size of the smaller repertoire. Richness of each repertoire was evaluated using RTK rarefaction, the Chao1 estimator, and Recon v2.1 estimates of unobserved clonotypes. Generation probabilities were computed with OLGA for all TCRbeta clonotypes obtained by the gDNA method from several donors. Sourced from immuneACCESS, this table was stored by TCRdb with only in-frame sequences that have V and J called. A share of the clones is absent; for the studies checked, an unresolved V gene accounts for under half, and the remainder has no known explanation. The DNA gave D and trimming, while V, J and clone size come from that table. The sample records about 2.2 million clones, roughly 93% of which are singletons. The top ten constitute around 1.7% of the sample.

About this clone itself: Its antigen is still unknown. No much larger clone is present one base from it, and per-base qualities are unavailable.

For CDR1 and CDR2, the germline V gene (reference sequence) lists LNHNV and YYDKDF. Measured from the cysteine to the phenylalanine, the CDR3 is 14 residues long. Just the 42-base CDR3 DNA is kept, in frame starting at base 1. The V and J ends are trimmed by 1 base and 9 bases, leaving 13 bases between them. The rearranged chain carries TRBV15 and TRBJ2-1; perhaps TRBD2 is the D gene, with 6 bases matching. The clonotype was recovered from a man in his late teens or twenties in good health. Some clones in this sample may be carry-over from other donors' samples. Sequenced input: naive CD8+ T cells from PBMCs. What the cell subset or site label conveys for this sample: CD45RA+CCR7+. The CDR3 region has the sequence CATSRATRSLEQFF. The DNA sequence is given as TGTGCCACCAGCAGAGCGACTAGATCACTTGAGCAGTTCTTC.